Sequencing of this T cell receptor (beta chain) was carried out in a study of T cells in Graves' hyperthyroidism and ophthalmopathy. Diagnosis rested on symptoms, serum thyroxine and TRAb, thyroid ultrasound, and orbital computed tomography. Each 10 ml fresh peripheral blood draw supplied the PBMCs. There are 12 residues in the CDR3. Germline lookup yields CDR1 SEHNR and CDR2 FQNEAQ (reference sequence). Trimming took off 8 bases at V and 0 bases at J, with 8 bases between the two ends. In its sample, this clonotype was seen many times. Using RNA transcripts as the source, TCR beta CDR3 regions were amplified. TCR CDR3 regions were first amplified by RT-PCR with HTBI primers. TCRdb itself ran the multiplex PCR reads through MiXCR, one entry per CDR3 protein. The sample lists roughly 250,000 distinct CDR3 sequences, roughly 22% seen once, with around 62% in the top ten.

V gene TRBV7-9 combines with J gene TRBJ2-7, with TRBD1 as a possible D gene (5 bases). This receptor was taken from a man younger than 45 with Graves' ophthalmopathy. The specimen was blood. The CDR3 sequence: CASLDNSYEQYF. In DNA, the CDR3 is TGTGCCAGCTTGGACAACTCCTACGAGCAGTACTTC.